This is a list of T cell receptor beta chains from one sample in a study of a mutant IDH1 vaccine in newly diagnosed glioma. Measured with immunoSEQ multiplex PCR; TCRdb has only the in-frame clones, and not every one. The sample has approximately 43,000 clones, 80% to 90% seen once. The antigens of these receptors remain unknown. The sample in question was PBMCs, obtained from a glioma patient whose treatment included an IDH1 peptide vaccine. Receptors were obtained from a middle-aged man with glioma. The CDR3 runs from the conserved cysteine through the conserved F or W. D genes are given only for firm matches. Clone size is shown for a subset of rows, as once, few, many or a class of expanded clone.

j_gene	abundance	v_gene	d_gene	CDR3nt	CDR3aa
TRBJ2-3	-	TRBV7-9	-	TGTGCCAGCAGCCCTTTCACCATGACAACTTTCACAGATACGCAGTATTTT	CASSPFTMTTFTDTQYF
TRBJ2-7	-	TRBV5-1	TRBD2	TGCGCCAGCAGCCTGTGGACTAGCTCCGAGCAGTACTTC	CASSLWTSSEQYF
TRBJ2-1	-	TRBV7-9	-	TGTGCCAGCAGCCCACGGGTAGCGGCAAACAATGAGCAGTTCTTC	CASSPRVAANNEQFF
TRBJ2-3	-	TRBV29-1	-	TGCAGCGTTGAGTGGCTGACAGATACGCAGTATTTT	CSVEWLTDTQYF
TRBJ1-2	-	TRBV19	-	TGTGCCAGTACCGCAGGGGCGACCTCAAACTATGGCTACACCTTC	CASTAGATSNYGYTF
TRBJ2-3	-	TRBV25-1	-	TGTGCCAGCAGTGAATTCGGCGGGAGCACAGATACGCAGTATTTT	CASSEFGGSTDTQYF
TRBJ2-6	few	TRBV7-9	-	TGTGCCAGCAGCCTGGGGAGTGGGGCCAACGTCCTGACTTTC	CASSLGSGANVLTF
TRBJ2-1	-	TRBV5-1	TRBD1	TGCGCCAGCAGCGAAGGACAGGGGGCCTACAATGAGCAGTTCTTC	CASSEGQGAYNEQFF
TRBJ2-1	-	TRBV29-1	TRBD2	TGCAGCTGGGGACTAGACTTTGAGCAGTTCTTC	CSWGLDFEQFF
TRBJ2-5	-	TRBV19	TRBD1	TGTGCCAGTAGTACTACATCGGGGACAGGCCCGGAAGAGACCCAGTACTTC	CASSTTSGTGPEETQYF
TRBJ1-6	-	TRBV2	TRBD1	TGTGCCAGTCGCCGGACAGGGGCCTTAAGCTCCTATAATTCACCCCTCCACTTT	CASRRTGALSSYNSPLHF
TRBJ2-2	-	TRBV2	-	TGTGCCAGCAGTCCCGGGACCCCTCAGCTGTTTTTT	CASSPGTPQLFF
TRBJ1-6	-	TRBV2	-	TGTGCCAGCAGGGGGCGGGAAAATTCACCCCTCCACTTT	CASRGRENSPLHF
TRBJ1-6	-	TRBV5-1	TRBD1	TGCGCCAGCAGCCGACAGGGTGGAAATTCACCCCTCCACTTT	CASSRQGGNSPLHF
TRBJ1-1	-	TRBV6-1	TRBD1	TGTGCCAGCATTCGGGACAGGGGCTATGAAGCTTTCTTT	CASIRDRGYEAFF
TRBJ1-1	-	TRBV18	-	TGTGCCAGCTCACCCCCCAGGGCTAATGAAGCTTTCTTT	CASSPPRANEAFF
TRBJ1-5	once	TRBV10-3	-	TGTGCCATCAGTGACCCGGATAGCAATCAGCCCCAGCATTTT	CAISDPDSNQPQHF
TRBJ1-4	-	TRBV5-8	-	TGTGCCAGCAGCTTTCACGTCGACTATGAAAAACTGTTTTTT	CASSFHVDYEKLFF
TRBJ2-5	-	TRBV5-1	TRBD1	TGCGCCAGCAGCTTGACAGGGGGGCAAGAGACCCAGTACTTC	CASSLTGGQETQYF
TRBJ2-7	-	TRBV29-1	TRBD2	TGCAGCGTAGGACCGGGACTAGCGTCCTACGAGCAGTACTTC	CSVGPGLASYEQYF
TRBJ2-5	-	TRBV28	TRBD2	TGTGCCAGCAGTTCCAGCGGGAGGGCGAGAGAGACCCAGTACTTC	CASSSSGRARETQYF
TRBJ1-2	-	TRBV4-3	-	TGCGCCAGCAGCCAAGAGCAGCGGGCCCGCTATGGCTACACCTTC	CASSQEQRARYGYTF
TRBJ2-7	-	TRBV19	TRBD1	TGTGCCAGTAGTCCAAGACAGGGTCCCTACGAGCAGTACTTC	CASSPRQGPYEQYF
TRBJ1-2	-	TRBV28	-	TGTGCCAGCAGCCTACAAAGCCATGGCTACACCTTC	CASSLQSHGYTF
TRBJ1-2	-	TRBV10-3	TRBD1	TGTGCCATCAGTGAGGGCAGGGGGGAGTGCTACACCTTC	CAISEGRGECYTF
TRBJ1-1	-	TRBV5-1	-	TGCGCCAGCAGCTTGGATCGGTTAGGAACTGAAGCTTTCTTT	CASSLDRLGTEAFF
TRBJ2-7	-	TRBV27	TRBD2	TGTGCCAGCAGTTTGACTAGCGCGATCTACGAGCAGTACTTC	CASSLTSAIYEQYF
TRBJ1-1	-	TRBV5-6	TRBD1	TGTGCCAGCAGCGAGACAGGGTATCGGAACACTGAAGCTTTCTTT	CASSETGYRNTEAFF
TRBJ2-6	-	TRBV18	-	TGTGCCAGCTCACCAGGGGGAGGCTCTGGGGCCAACGTCCTGACTTTC	CASSPGGGSGANVLTF
TRBJ1-4	few	TRBV13	-	TGTGCCAGCAGCTCTAAGAGTAATACTAATGAAAAACTGTTTTTT	CASSSKSNTNEKLFF
TRBJ2-7	-	TRBV11-2	-	TGTGCCAGCAGCTTTAGGGCTATTACCGGTTACGGGCAGTACTTC	CASSFRAITGYGQYF
TRBJ2-1	once	TRBV19	-	TGTGCCAGTAGTATTACATGGAGTAGCTCCTACAATGAGCAGTTCTTC	CASSITWSSSYNEQFF
TRBJ1-5	once	TRBV19	-	TGTGCCAGTAGTCCTATTGGCCGAGCCGGGGCCCAGCATTTT	CASSPIGRAGAQHF
TRBJ2-2	few	TRBV10-1	TRBD1	TGCGCCAGCAGTGATCCAGGGGGCACCGGGGAGCTGTTTTTT	CASSDPGGTGELFF
TRBJ2-1	-	TRBV27	TRBD2	TGTGCCAGCACTCCCATGGCGGGGGGGCTTAATGAGCAGTTCTTC	CASTPMAGGLNEQFF
TRBJ2-7	-	TRBV11-3	-	TGTGCCAGCAGCTTAGGTCCTAGCTCTGACGAGCAGTACTTC	CASSLGPSSDEQYF
TRBJ2-2	-	TRBV5-1	-	TGCGCCAGCAGCTTCGGGGCCGGAGGGGCCACCGGGGAGCTGTTTTTT	CASSFGAGGATGELFF
TRBJ2-2	-	TRBV6-4	-	TGTGCCAGCAGTGACAGGGACACCGGGGAGCTGTTTTTT	CASSDRDTGELFF
TRBJ2-5	-	TRBV5-1	TRBD2	TGCGCCAGCAGCCCCGACGTAGGGGAGGGGGAGACCCAGTACTTC	CASSPDVGEGETQYF
TRBJ2-1	-	TRBV28	-	TGTGCCAGCACCTTGGCTTCCCTCGGTGAGCAGTTCTTC	CASTLASLGEQFF
TRBJ1-1	-	TRBV5-1	-	TGCGCCAGTCGGGGGAACACTGAAGCTTTCTTT	CASRGNTEAFF
TRBJ2-1	-	TRBV9	TRBD2	TGTGCCAGCAGCGTAGAGGGGTTAGCGGGAGGGCTTCAGGATGAGCAGTTCTTC	CASSVEGLAGGLQDEQFF
TRBJ2-1	-	TRBV7-8	-	TGTGCCAGCAGCTTAGATCTGGGAGTAGCGGCTACCTCCTACAATGAGCAGTTCTTC	CASSLDLGVAATSYNEQFF
TRBJ2-4	-	TRBV19	-	TGTGCCAGTAGTATCCCCCTACGGGGTCAAAACATTCAGTACTTC	CASSIPLRGQNIQYF
TRBJ1-5	-	TRBV7-8	-	TGTGCCAGCAGCTTAGTGGGGCATAGCAATCAGCCCCAGCATTTT	CASSLVGHSNQPQHF
TRBJ2-3	-	TRBV2	-	TGTGCCAGCACAAGGGGGTCCACAGATACGCAGTATTTT	CASTRGSTDTQYF
TRBJ1-1	-	TRBV5-1	-	TGCGCCAGCAGCCGAGGAGGAGACACTGAAGCTTTCTTT	CASSRGGDTEAFF
TRBJ1-1	-	TRBV6-4	TRBD1	TGTGCCAGCACCCGGGACAGGAGGAACACTGAAGCTTTCTTT	CASTRDRRNTEAFF
TRBJ2-7	-	TRBV19	TRBD1	TGTGCCAGTAGCAGCACAGGGGGTAGGTACGAGCAGTACTTC	CASSSTGGRYEQYF
TRBJ1-6	-	TRBV5-1	-	TGCGCCAGCAGCCTTGGACAGCTTCATAATTCACCCCTCCACTTT	CASSLGQLHNSPLHF
TRBJ2-1	-	TRBV28	TRBD1	TGTGCCAGCAGTTCTCCGGGACAGGGCCAAAATGAGCAGTTCTTC	CASSSPGQGQNEQFF